Presented here are 18 T cell receptor beta chains from one specimen sequenced in a study of T-cell memory formation after mild COVID-19. Each CDR3 protein is one row after TCRdb ran MiXCR on the 5' RACE reads. The repertoire holds 400,000 to 500,000 distinct CDR3 sequences, roughly 20% seen once, with around 8.4% in the top ten. Input material: PBMCs or a T cell subset sorted from them (not recorded which). The receptors come from an adult woman who had mild COVID-19 (a few samples of this study predate the infection). Cell type and time point are not known.

This chain uses TRBV5-1 with TRBJ2-3, with D maybe TRBD2 (5 bases). The ends were cut back, 4 bases at V and 2 bases at J, with 20 bases in the middle. This CDR3 spans 17 amino acids. The V gene's germline CDR1 is SGHRS and CDR2 YFSETQ. CDR3 in amino acids: CASSPRLSGEFTDTQYF. The CDR3 DNA is TGCGCCAGCAGCCCGCGTTTGAGCGGAGAATTCACAGATACGCAGTATTTT.

This chain joins TRBV7-9 and TRBJ2-3, with 7 bases aligning to TRBD1. V gave up 5 bases and J gave up 3 bases; unmatched junction bases: 8. Germline V gene lookup returns CDR1 SEHNR and CDR2 FQNEAQ (reference sequence). The CDR3 has 15 amino acids. The CDR3 bases are TGTGCCAGCAGCCGACGACAGGGTGTTACAGATACGCAGTATTTT. Amino acid sequence: CASSRRQGVTDTQYF.

V and J are TRBV24-1 and TRBJ2-2; D ambiguous. The CDR3 has 15 amino acids. V was trimmed by 1 base and J by 4 bases, leaving 9 bases between them. CDR1 is KGHDR and CDR2 is SFDVKD in the germline V gene. CDR3 in amino acids: CATSDLSQTTGELFF. CDR3 bases: TGTGCCACCAGTGATTTATCGCAAACCACCGGGGAGCTGTTTTTT.

This clonotype occurred a few times. V gene TRBV11-3 combines with J gene TRBJ1-4, with D uncertain. V was shortened by 5 bases and J by 0 bases, with 13 bases between the two germline ends. CDR1 and CDR2 from the germline V gene are SGHNT and YENEEA. The CDR3 totals 16 residues. CDR3 in amino acids: CASSPGRSPTNEKLFF. DNA of the CDR3: TGTGCCAGCAGCCCTGGACGATCTCCAACTAATGAAAAACTGTTTTTT.

This sequence joins TRBV7-9 and TRBJ1-1, with D unresolved. Germline values: CDR1 SEHNR, CDR2 FQNEAQ (reference sequence). CDR3 size: 17 residues. Trimming stripped 2 bases from V and 2 bases from J, with 18 bases between. Written as DNA, the CDR3 is TGTGCCAGCAGCTTATTGGGATGGGCGGAGGTTAACACTGAAGCTTTCTTT. It translates to CASSLLGWAEVNTEAFF.

In DNA, the CDR3 is TGTGCCAGCAGAGAGGGACAGATCTATGGCTACACCTTC. Its translation is CASREGQIYGYTF. The rearrangement uses TRBV2 and TRBJ1-2; the match to TRBD1 covers 7 bases. This CDR3 has 13 amino acids. J was trimmed by 4 bases and V by 6 bases; bases with no gene match: 5. Germline loops: CDR1 SNHLY, CDR2 FYNNEI.

This clonotype was seen a handful of times. The gene calls are TRBV7-2 and TRBJ2-3, with D perhaps assigned TRBD1 or TRBD2 (5 bases each). This CDR3 region has 17 residues. Trimming cost V 2 bases and J 2 bases, with 17 bases left between them. Germline CDR1 and CDR2: SGHTA and FQGNSA. The CDR3: CASSLTVLRGITDTQYF. In nucleotides, the CDR3 is TGTGCCAGCAGCTTAACCGTCTTACGGGGCATCACAGATACGCAGTATTTT.

This sequence joins TRBV7-9 and TRBJ2-7, with 7 bases identical to TRBD1. V was pared by 1 base and J by 0 bases, with 3 bases of the junction left unmatched. CDR1 SEHNR and CDR2 FQNEAQ come from the germline V gene (reference sequence). The CDR3 is made up of 15 amino acids. The CDR3, as DNA: TGTGCCAGCAGCTTAGGACAGGGATACTCCTACGAGCAGTACTTC. Translated, it gives CASSLGQGYSYEQYF.

This clonotype was observed a few times. The rearrangement uses TRBV12-3 or TRBV12-4 and TRBJ1-5, with D hard to call. The V and J ends lost 2 bases and 6 bases respectively, with 11 bases between them. The CDR3 contains 14 residues. CDR3 loop: CASSLRRSIQPQHF. CDR3 bases: TGTGCCAGCAGTTTACGGCGAAGTATTCAGCCCCAGCATTTT.

The table lists this clonotype with a few counts. The chain joins TRBV12-3 or TRBV12-4 to TRBJ2-5; 12 bases align to TRBD1. Trimming removed 9 bases from V and 4 bases from J; junction bases left unmatched: 9. The CDR3 length is 15 residues. In nucleotides, the CDR3 is TGTGCCAGTTGTGGGACAGGGGGCATGGTAGAGACCCAGTACTTC. Its protein product is CASCGTGGMVETQYF.

There are a few counts of this clonotype. The chain joins TRBV27 to TRBJ2-3; D is unclear. CDR1 and CDR2 from the germline V gene are MNHEY and SMNVEV (reference sequence). V was cut by 7 bases and J by 1 base, with 3 bases left in between. The CDR3 sequence is 11 residues long. CDR3 sequence (DNA): TGTGCCAGCACGGGCACAGATACGCAGTATTTT. Its protein product is CASTGTDTQYF.

V and J are TRBV20-1 and TRBJ2-7; D perhaps matches TRBD1 (5 bases). The CDR3 extends over 15 amino acids. With 1 base removed from V and 0 bases from J, the gap between germline ends came to 13 bases. Germline CDR1 reads DFQATT; CDR2 reads SNEGSKA (reference sequence). CDR3 residues: CSARGPQAPSYEQYF. The CDR3, as DNA: TGCAGTGCTAGAGGTCCACAGGCGCCCTCCTACGAGCAGTACTTC.

This clonotype was recorded a few times. This chain uses TRBV11-2 with TRBJ2-1, with 7 bases aligning to TRBD1. The CDR3 runs 15 residues. Germline CDR1 SGHAT, CDR2 FQNNGV. V shed 3 bases and J 3 bases; nucleotides not matched to a gene: 5. This CDR3 is CASSFRGSLYNEQFF. DNA for the CDR3: TGTGCCAGCAGCTTCAGGGGGTCTCTCTACAATGAGCAGTTCTTC.

This clonotype was counted a few times. The chain carries TRBV24-1 and TRBJ2-5, with D perhaps TRBD1 or TRBD2 (5 bases each). The CDR3 is 15 residues long. Trimming cost V 7 bases and J 5 bases, with 19 bases left between them. Germline lookup yields CDR1 KGHDR and CDR2 SFDVKD. The CDR3: CATSDAGTNGETQYF. As DNA, the CDR3 is TGTGCCACCAGCGACGCTGGGACGAACGGGGAGACCCAGTACTTC.

The chain combines TRBV5-1 with TRBJ1-2; tentative D call: TRBD1 (6 bases). In germline, CDR1 is SGHRS, CDR2 YFSETQ. The CDR3 is 15 amino acids. V lost 0 bases and J lost 4, with 13 bases in between. The CDR3 nucleotides are TGCGCCAGCAGCTTGGAGTCAGCAGGGGTCTATGGCTACACCTTC. It translates to CASSLESAGVYGYTF.

CDR3 nucleotide sequence: TGTGCCTGGATCCCGGGTAGCGGGGGGACTCCCGGGTTCTTC. It codes for CAWIPGSGGTPGFF. The chain links TRBV30 to TRBJ2-1, with TRBD2 matching 10 bases. The ends lost 4 bases at V and 15 bases at J; junction bases unmatched: 15. This CDR3 spans 14 amino acids. Germline values: CDR1 GTSNPN, CDR2 SVGIG (reference sequence).

V and J are TRBV7-9 and TRBJ2-3, with 8 bases identical to TRBD2. Trimming took 3 bases from V and 4 from J; bases not matched to a gene: 9. CDR3 size: 16 residues. Germline V gene lookup returns CDR1 SEHNR and CDR2 FQNEAQ (reference sequence). CDR3 coding DNA: TGTGCCAGCAGCTTCGGGGGGGCGCAGGGGCCAGATACGCAGTATTTT. Translation: CASSFGGAQGPDTQYF.

This clonotype was seen many times. The V gene is TRBV24-1, the J gene TRBJ2-1; 9 nucleotides agree with TRBD2. The CDR3 covers 15 residues. CDR1 is KGHDR and CDR2 is SFDVKD in the germline V gene. Unmatched junction bases numbered 8, after V lost 9 bases and J lost 3 bases. The CDR3 DNA sequence: TGTGCCACCGCGCAACGCGGGGGGGTCTACAATGAGCAGTTCTTC. Its protein is CATAQRGGVYNEQFF.